This T cell receptor beta chain derives from a study of T cells in Graves' hyperthyroidism and ophthalmopathy. Template material for amplifying TCR beta CDR3 regions consisted of RNA transcripts. Researchers ran a first-round RT-PCR on the TCR CDR3 using the HTBI primer set. Each CDR3 protein gets one entry after TCRdb re-called the multiplex PCR reads with MiXCR. The sample has 350,000 to 400,000 distinct CDR3 sequences, approximately 15% seen once. Researchers defined stable Graves' hyperthyroidism as no ophthalmopathy progression within 18 months. The CDR3 contains 14 residues. Trimming stripped 0 bases from V and 2 bases from J, with 7 bases between. From germline, CDR1 is KGHSH and CDR2 LQKENI. This clonotype was recorded at least ten times.

This clonotype was obtained from a woman aged 25 to 39 with Graves' hyperthyroidism. The chain employs TRBV18 and TRBJ2-5; D gene ambiguous. The sequenced material came from blood. DNA of the CDR3: TGTGCCAGCTCACCACCCAACGTTCAAGAGACCCAGTACTTC. This gives the protein CASSPPNVQETQYF.